These 9 T cell receptor beta chains originate from one sample sequenced in a study of blood T cell repertoires in COVID-19. The method was immunoSEQ multiplex PCR; TCRdb's version includes in-frame clones alone and lacks a portion of them. The table records about 250,000 clones, roughly 88% of them present only once. The sequencing input was peripheral blood. The receptors come from an elderly woman with COVID-19, enrolled during active disease.

This chain links TRBV5-1 with TRBJ1-4; 8 nucleotides match TRBD1. The CDR3 length is 15 residues. The V segment lost 0 bases and the J segment 8 bases; nucleotides outside the gene matches: 6. Germline CDR1 and CDR2: SGHRS and YFSETQ. The CDR3: CASSLGNTGGEKLFF. In nucleotides, the CDR3 is TGCGCCAGCAGCTTGGGAAATACAGGGGGGGAAAAACTGTTTTTT.

This rearrangement joins TRBV10-3 to TRBJ1-5, with a possible D match to TRBD1 (5 bases). Germline CDR1 and CDR2: ENHRY and SYGVKD. The germline V and J ends were trimmed by 10 bases and 3 bases, with 16 bases remaining between them. The CDR3 has 14 residues. The CDR3 here is CATRTRADNQPQHF. CDR3 nucleotides: TGTGCCACAAGGACACGCGCAGACAATCAGCCCCAGCATTTT.

As concerns this clone: The junction and the germline gene differ at one end; a read error may be behind it. The chain combines TRBV7-7 with TRBJ2-2; 12 bases agree with TRBD1. The germline V gene has CDR1 SSHAT and CDR2 FNYEAQ (reference sequence). The CDR3 is 15 amino acids. The CDR3 nucleotides are TGTGCTAGCAGCCTAGGGACAGGGGGCCACGGGGAGCTGTTTTTT. This translates into CASSLGTGGHGELFF.

This clone was counted a few times. The gene calls are TRBV4-2 and TRBJ2-7; 15 bases align to TRBD2. The germline gives CDR1 LGHNA, CDR2 YNFKEQ. This CDR3 spans 16 amino acids. The junction had 6 bases not matched to a gene; V was cut back by 4 bases and J by 5 bases. CDR3 amino acids: CASSPWTSGGADEQYF. The CDR3 DNA is TGTGCCAGCAGCCCCTGGACTAGCGGGGGGGCGGACGAGCAGTACTTC.

The chain is built from TRBV10-3 and TRBJ1-1; maybe TRBD1 (6 bases). Germline V gene data show CDR1 as ENHRY and CDR2 as SYGVKD. The CDR3 sequence is 12 residues long. V gave up 8 bases and J gave up 1 base, with 8 bases separating them. The CDR3 loop reads CAIEDRNTEAFF. DNA of the CDR3: TGTGCCATCGAGGACAGGAACACTGAAGCTTTCTTT.

This sequence joins TRBV5-1 and TRBJ2-2; TRBD1 aligns across 8 bases. The V gene's germline CDR1 is SGHRS and CDR2 YFSETQ. V shed 4 bases and J 4 bases; nucleotides not matched to a gene: 6. This CDR3 contains 15 residues. CDR3: CASSIQGASTGELFF. DNA for the CDR3: TGCGCCAGCAGCATCCAGGGGGCTAGCACCGGGGAGCTGTTTTTT.

The chain is built from TRBV4-3 and TRBJ1-3; D unclear. With 0 bases removed from V and 1 base from J, the gap between germline ends came to 16 bases. The CDR3 extends over 18 amino acids. The germline V gene has CDR1 LGHNA and CDR2 YSLEER. As DNA, the CDR3 is TGCGCCAGCAGCCAAGAAATTCTTCCGCCGACTTCTGGAAACACCATATATTTT. Translation gives CASSQEILPPTSGNTIYF.

This chain links TRBV2 with TRBJ2-7; TRBD1 aligns across 7 bases. The germline V gene has CDR1 SNHLY and CDR2 FYNNEI. This CDR3 contains 12 residues. The ends lost 8 bases at V and 3 bases at J; junction bases unmatched: 4. The CDR3 sequence: CASSQGIYEQYF. CDR3 DNA sequence: TGTGCCAGCTCACAGGGGATCTACGAGCAGTACTTC.

The chain uses TRBV6-6 and TRBJ2-2; possibly TRBD2 for D (6 bases). The CDR3 is made up of 13 amino acids. V was shortened by 10 bases and J by 3 bases, with 12 bases between the two germline ends. CDR1 and CDR2 (germline): MNHNY, SVGAGI (reference sequence). CDR3 in DNA: TGTGCCATCGCGTGGAGGGACACCGGGGAGCTGTTTTTT. Translating gives CAIAWRDTGELFF.